A selection of T cell receptor beta chains follows, all from one sample in a study of T cell responses to AZD1222 COVID-19 vaccine. Clones were read by immunoSEQ multiplex PCR, and TCRdb kept only the in-frame ones, dropping some. The data contain approximately 300,000 clones, around 93% of them seen just once; the ten biggest clones take up around 0.5%. This sample comprised peripheral blood, obtained 28 days after the second AZD1222 dose. These receptors came from an adult who received the AZD1222 COVID-19 vaccine. The conserved cysteine and the conserved F or W are not part of the CDR3 here.

V,J,CDR3
TRBV11-3,TRBJ2-7,ASSLDRGYEQY
TRBV6-5,TRBJ2-5,ASSGRAGKTQY
TRBV2,TRBJ1-6,ASSGDRGRNSPLH
TRBV4-2,TRBJ1-2,ASSPPWTGEGYGYT
TRBV9,TRBJ1-1,ASSNGTGAEAF
TRBV25-1,TRBJ2-1,ASLAGGYNEQF
TRBV9,TRBJ2-1,ASSVAPQGNNEQF
TRBV7-9,TRBJ1-1,ASRLGTVGTEAF
TRBV5-1,TRBJ1-2,ASSLIQGKSYGYT
TRBV5-1,TRBJ1-1,ASSLQGGENTEAF
TRBV5-4,TRBJ2-4,ASSLTGLAKNIQY
TRBV24-1,TRBJ2-5,ATSDHDRVETQY
TRBV10-3,TRBJ2-6,AISEGREWAGANVLT
TRBV18,TRBJ1-1,ASSPQANTEAF
TRBV20-1,TRBJ1-1,SAMAGTEAF
TRBV5-1,TRBJ1-1,ASSVDRGITEAF
TRBV28,TRBJ2-7,ASSSGASYEQY
TRBV5-6,TRBJ2-7,ASSLGRVLGHEQY
TRBV19,TRBJ2-7,ASSPGQGNYEQY
TRBV10-3,TRBJ1-2,AISFQGELDYGYT
TRBV30,TRBJ1-2,AWDTGVKDYGYT
TRBV15,TRBJ1-5,ATSRKTGGVQPQH
TRBV28,TRBJ1-2,ASRTGGDGYT
TRBV9,TRBJ2-3,ASSLSGGDQFSTDTQY
TRBV6-2/TRBV6-3,TRBJ2-3,ASSYRVIKRARGLVDTQY
TRBV11-2,TRBJ2-5,ASSLRVGTSLQTQY